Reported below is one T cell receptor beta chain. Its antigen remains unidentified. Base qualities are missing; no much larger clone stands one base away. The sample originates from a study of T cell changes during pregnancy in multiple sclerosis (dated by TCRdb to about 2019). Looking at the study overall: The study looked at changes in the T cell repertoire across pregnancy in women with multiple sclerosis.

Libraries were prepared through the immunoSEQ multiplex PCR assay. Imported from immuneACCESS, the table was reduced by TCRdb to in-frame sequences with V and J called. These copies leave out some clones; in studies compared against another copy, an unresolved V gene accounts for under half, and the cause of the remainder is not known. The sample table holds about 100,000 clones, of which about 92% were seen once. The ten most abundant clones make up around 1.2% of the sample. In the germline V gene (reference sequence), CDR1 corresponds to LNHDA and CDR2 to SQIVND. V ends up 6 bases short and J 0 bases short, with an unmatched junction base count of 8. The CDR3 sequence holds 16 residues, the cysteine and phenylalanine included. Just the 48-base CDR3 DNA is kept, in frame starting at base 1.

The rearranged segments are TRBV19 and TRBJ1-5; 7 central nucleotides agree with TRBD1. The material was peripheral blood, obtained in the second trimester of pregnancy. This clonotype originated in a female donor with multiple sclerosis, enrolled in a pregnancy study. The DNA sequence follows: TGTGCCAGTAGGTTAAGCGACAGGGATAGCAATCAGCCCCAGCATTTT. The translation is CASRLSDRDSNQPQHF.